The 20 T cell receptor beta chains below all came from one sample that was sequenced in a study of identical twins. TCRdb recomputed calls from the 5' RACE reads with MiXCR, one row per CDR3 protein. The sample holds around 450,000 distinct CDR3 sequences, 14% seen once. The same data also contributed to another study, on yellow fever vaccine responses in identical twins.

The sequenced sample was CD4+ T cells sorted from blood. These receptors all stem from a young woman in good health.

The J gene is TRBJ2-3, the V gene TRBV7-2; D may be TRBD1 (6 bases). This CDR3 comprises 14 residues. Germline V lookup: CDR1 SGHTA, CDR2 FQGNSA. The V end lost 6 bases, the J end lost 0 bases, and 10 bases lay between the germline ends. Here the CDR3 DNA reads TGTGCCAGCAGGGAAAGGGGGAGCACAGATACGCAGTATTTT. Translating it yields CASRERGSTDTQYF.

This clonotype came up a few times. The V gene is TRBV11-1, the J gene TRBJ2-3; weak D call: TRBD2 (6 bases). From germline, CDR1 is SGHAT and CDR2 FQDESV (reference sequence). This CDR3 comprises 19 residues. V was shortened by 3 bases and J by 5 bases, with 27 bases between the two germline ends. The DNA for the CDR3 is TGTGCCAGCAGCTTCCCTCGCACTGGAGCTGGACTACGCAGAGATACGCAGTATTTT. It translates to CASSFPRTGAGLRRDTQYF. Full variable domain (outside the CDR3, taken from reference TRBV11-1 and TRBJ2-3): EAEVAQSPRYKITEKSQAVAFWCDPISGHATLYWYRQILGQGPELLVQFQDESVVDDSQLPKDRFSAERLKGVDSTLKIQPAELGDSAMYLCASSFPRTGAGLRRDTQYFGPGTRLTVL.

The chain is built from TRBV9 and TRBJ2-3; D uncertain. This CDR3 is 14 amino acids long. V lost 4 bases to trimming and J lost 0 bases, with 9 bases between them. Germline CDR1 reads SGDLS; CDR2 reads YYNGEE. The CDR3 region has the DNA TGTGCCAGCAGCCACACTACTAGCACAGATACGCAGTATTTT. Its translation: CASSHTTSTDTQYF. Full variable domain (missing parts from reference TRBV9 and TRBJ2-3): DSGVTQTPKHLITATGQRVTLRCSPRSGDLSVYWYQQSLDQGLQFLIQYYNGEERAKGNILERFSAQQFPDLHSELNLSSLELGDSALYFCASSHTTSTDTQYFGPGTRLTVL.

This chain uses TRBV28 with TRBJ1-1; TRBD1 matches 8 bases. V shed 5 bases, J shed 4 bases, and the junction held 9 bases outside the gene matches. The CDR3 is 15 amino acids. Germline V gene lookup returns CDR1 MDHEN and CDR2 SYDVKM. The CDR3: CASSTLTGVATEAFF. Here the CDR3 DNA reads TGTGCCAGCAGTACCTTGACAGGGGTGGCCACTGAAGCTTTCTTT.

The table lists this clonotype with a few counts. The V gene is TRBV7-2, the J gene TRBJ2-1; D not certain. V was clipped by 1 base and J by 6 bases, with 7 bases between them. CDR3 length: 13 residues. Germline CDR1 reads SGHTA; CDR2 reads FQGNSA. The CDR3 coding sequence is TGTGCCAGCAGCTTAGTAATCGGCAATGAGCAGTTCTTC. The encoded protein is CASSLVIGNEQFF.

This clonotype was found a few times. This chain uses TRBV9 with TRBJ2-1; 10 nucleotides line up with TRBD1. Germline CDR1 reads SGDLS; CDR2 reads YYNGEE. This CDR3 comprises 15 residues. J lost 8 bases, V lost 4 bases, and 9 bases had no gene match. The CDR3 coding sequence is TGTGCCAGCAGCATTACAGACGACAGGGGGCATGAGCAGTTCTTC. Amino acids: CASSITDDRGHEQFF.

V is TRBV6-2 or TRBV6-3 and J is TRBJ2-3, with 14 nucleotides matching TRBD2. Germline trimming cut 6 bases from V and 3 bases from J; bases unmatched to any gene: 5. CDR1 and CDR2 (germline): MNHEY, SVGEGT. This CDR3 is built from 16 residues. The DNA of the CDR3 is TGTGCCAGCAGCTGGACTAGCGGGGGGCTTACAGATACGCAGTATTTT. Its translation is CASSWTSGGLTDTQYF.

In this sample, this clonotype turned up many times. The chain couples TRBV6-5 to TRBJ2-7, with D tentatively TRBD1 (5 bases). Germline CDR1 reads MNHEY; CDR2 reads SVGAGI. V dropped 4 bases and J dropped 6 bases, with 16 bases sitting between them. The CDR3 contains 14 residues. CDR3 region: CASSLPGSSGEQYF. The CDR3 DNA is TGTGCCAGCAGTTTACCAGGGTCATCCGGCGAGCAGTACTTC.

In nucleotides, the CDR3 is TGTGCCAGCAGCCCAAGACAGGTAGACTACAATGAGCAGTTCTTC. This encodes CASSPRQVDYNEQFF. This chain uses TRBV5-4 with TRBJ2-1; a weak D match, TRBD1 (6 bases). There are 15 residues in the CDR3. In germline, CDR1 is SGHNT, CDR2 YYREEE (reference sequence). Trimming pared 4 bases from V and 3 bases from J, leaving 14 bases between.

V is TRBV20-1 and J is TRBJ2-3, with D perhaps matching TRBD1 (6 bases). Per the germline V gene, CDR1 is DFQATT and CDR2 is SNEGSKA (reference sequence). CDR3 length: 17 residues. Trimming took off 4 bases at V and 0 bases at J, with 20 bases between the two ends. CDR3: CSATRRGQSPSTDTQYF. The CDR3 DNA reads as TGCAGTGCTACACGCCGCGGACAGAGCCCTAGCACAGATACGCAGTATTTT.

The sample holds a few counts of this clonotype. The CDR3 DNA reads as TGTGCCAGCAAACCACTTAGCGGGGAGCTGTTTTTT. This sequence encodes CASKPLSGELFF. This rearrangement joins TRBV2 to TRBJ2-2; D is undetermined. The V and J ends lost 7 bases and 7 bases respectively, with 10 bases between them. Germline CDR1 is SNHLY and CDR2 is FYNNEI. The CDR3 loop spans 12 amino acids. The full variable domain, rest sourced from reference TRBV2 and TRBJ2-2, is EPEVTQTPSHQVTQMGQEVILRCVPISNHLYFYWYRQILGQKVEFLVSFYNNEISEKSEIFDDQFSVERPDGSNFTLKIRSTKLEDSAMYFCASKPLSGELFFGEGSRLTVL.

V gene TRBV6-5 combines with J gene TRBJ1-2; a possible D gene is TRBD1 (5 bases). The germline V and J ends were trimmed by 6 bases and 3 bases, with 5 bases remaining between them. The germline V gene has CDR1 MNHEY and CDR2 SVGAGI. The CDR3 extends over 11 amino acids. The CDR3 bases are TGTGCCAGCAGAGGGGACTATGGCTACACCTTC. This sequence encodes CASRGDYGYTF.

A few counts support this clonotype. Here the CDR3 reads CASSQDRAGVEEQYF. The CDR3 nucleotides read TGTGCCAGCAGCCAAGATCGGGCTGGGGTGGAGGAGCAGTACTTC. The V call is TRBV4-2, the J call TRBJ2-7; D ambiguous. Trimming shortened V by 0 bases and J by 7 bases, and 16 bases separated the two germline ends. The CDR3 sequence is 15 residues long. Germline V gives CDR1 LGHNA, CDR2 YNFKEQ.

This sequence joins TRBV5-1 and TRBJ1-2; 8 bases match TRBD1. V shed 0 bases and J 8 bases; nucleotides not matched to a gene: 12. CDR1 and CDR2 (germline): SGHRS, YFSETQ. The CDR3 contains 16 residues. The CDR3 nucleotides are TGCGCCAGCAGCTTGGCCTCGACAGGGGCGAATGGCGGCTACACCTTC. As protein: CASSLASTGANGGYTF. Full variable domain (missing parts from reference TRBV5-1 and TRBJ1-2): KAGVTQTPRYLIKTRGQQVTLSCSPISGHRSVSWYQQTPGQGLQFLFEYFSETQRNKGNFPGRFSGRQFSNSRSEMNVSTLELGDSALYLCASSLASTGANGGYTFGSGTRLTVV.

This clonotype has only a few counts. The V gene is TRBV19, the J gene TRBJ1-2, with unresolved D. There are 13 residues in the CDR3. With 3 bases removed from V and 4 bases from J, the gap between germline ends came to 9 bases. Germline assignment: CDR1 LNHDA and CDR2 SQIVND (reference sequence). The CDR3 here is CASSMGRTYGYTF. Here the CDR3 DNA reads TGTGCCAGTAGTATGGGAAGGACCTATGGCTACACCTTC.

This clonotype was picked up a small number of times. V is TRBV4-2 and J is TRBJ2-2, with TRBD2 matching over 8 bases. CDR3 length: 17 amino acids. J lost 1 base, V lost 2 bases, and 6 bases had no gene match. CDR1 and CDR2 (germline): LGHNA, YNFKEQ. Here the CDR3 DNA reads TGTGCCAGCAGCCAAAAACAGGGACTAGGGAACACCGGGGAGCTGTTTTTT. As protein: CASSQKQGLGNTGELFF.

V and J are TRBV12-3 or TRBV12-4 and TRBJ2-2; TRBD1 is a possible D gene (6 bases). With 8 bases removed from V and 1 base from J, the gap between germline ends came to 14 bases. The length of the CDR3 is 15 residues. The CDR3 DNA reads TGTGCCAGCCCAACTAACAGGGAGAACACCGGGGAGCTGTTTTTT. It specifies CASPTNRENTGELFF.

In its sample, this clonotype was seen a few times. V is TRBV28 and J is TRBJ2-5; 9 positions agree with TRBD2. J lost 0 bases, V lost 4 bases, and 6 bases had no gene match. Germline CDR1 is MDHEN and CDR2 is SYDVKM. The CDR3 spans 16 residues. CDR3 amino acids: CASSWRSSGDQETQYF. The DNA of the CDR3 is TGTGCCAGCAGTTGGAGGTCTAGCGGGGACCAAGAGACCCAGTACTTC.

This clonotype was counted between two and nine times. This chain links TRBV15 with TRBJ2-7, with a weak D call TRBD1 (7 bases). Trimming took 0 bases from V and 0 from J, leaving 15 bases between them. CDR3 length: 17 amino acids. Germline loops: CDR1 LNHNV, CDR2 YYDKDF (reference sequence). The CDR3 sequence is CATSRDRRGTASYEQYF. The CDR3 DNA sequence: TGTGCCACCAGCAGAGATCGGAGGGGGACAGCCTCCTACGAGCAGTACTTC.

This clonotype was recorded a few times. In DNA, the CDR3 is TGTGCCAGCAGTTTGCGGGGTAGCAGGGAGACCCAGTACTTC. Amino acid sequence: CASSLRGSRETQYF. V and J are TRBV12-3 or TRBV12-4 and TRBJ2-5; tentatively, D is TRBD2 (6 bases). The CDR3 covers 14 residues. Trimming stripped 3 bases from V and 5 bases from J, with 13 bases between.